The rows below give T cell receptor beta chains drawn from one sample of a study of shared clonotypes between healthy human individuals. Assay used: immunoSEQ multiplex PCR; TCRdb lists only in-frame clones, some missing. The repertoire holds roughly 1.5 million clones, with 95% to 99% as singletons. Sequences were obtained from naive CD4+ T cells sorted from blood. All receptors derive from a man aged 30 to 39 in good health. The CDR3 runs from the conserved cysteine through the conserved F or W. A D gene is named only where the DNA matches it firmly.

TRBJ1-2	-	TRBV9	CASSVAAQAARYTF	TGTGCCAGCAGCGTAGCCGCCCAGGCCGCCCGCTACACCTTC
TRBJ2-5	-	TRBV5-1	CASSLGVAEETQYF	TGCGCCAGCAGCTTGGGTGTAGCGGAAGAGACCCAGTACTTC
TRBJ2-7	-	TRBV4-1	CASSQPSGSAEQYF	TGCGCCAGCAGCCAACCTAGTGGGAGCGCCGAGCAGTACTTC
TRBJ1-3	-	TRBV6-1	CASSVQGRSGNTIYF	TGTGCCAGCAGTGTTCAGGGGCGCTCTGGAAACACCATATATTTT
TRBJ2-1	-	TRBV6-1	CASSAAPQEYNEQFF	TGTGCCAGCAGCGCCGCCCCGCAGGAGTACAATGAGCAGTTCTTC
TRBJ1-2	-	TRBV29-1	CSLRDNYGYTF	TGCAGCCTGAGGGACAACTATGGCTACACCTTC
TRBJ2-7	-	TRBV2	CASSEAAAAIYEQYF	TGTGCCAGCAGTGAAGCTGCAGCGGCCATCTACGAGCAGTACTTC
TRBJ2-6	TRBD2	TRBV5-1	CASSLGGLADGANVLTF	TGCGCCAGCAGCTTGGGTGGACTAGCTGATGGGGCCAACGTCCTGACTTTC
TRBJ1-5	TRBD1	TRBV5-6	CASSRTGLNQPQHF	TGTGCCAGCAGCCGGACAGGATTGAATCAGCCCCAGCATTTT
TRBJ1-2	-	TRBV19	CASSIGSGTYGYTF	TGTGCCAGTAGTATAGGGTCGGGCACTTATGGCTACACCTTC
TRBJ2-7	-	TRBV19	CASSQREEVPYEQYF	TGTGCCAGTAGCCAGAGGGAGGAGGTACCCTACGAGCAGTACTTC
TRBJ2-1	TRBD2	TRBV7-2	CASSLGRLAGANEQFF	TGTGCCAGCAGCTTAGGGAGGTTAGCGGGAGCCAATGAGCAGTTCTTC
TRBJ1-2	TRBD1	TRBV19	CASSPTPGTGFYGYTF	TGTGCCAGTAGTCCTACGCCGGGGACAGGCTTTTATGGCTACACCTTC
TRBJ2-5	TRBD2	TRBV11-2	CASSLGLAGIPGTQYF	TGTGCCAGCAGCTTAGGACTAGCGGGAATCCCGGGGACCCAGTACTTC